This TCR beta chain was identified during a study of beta chain features in type 1 diabetes. Staining for CD45RO/CCR7/CD25/CD127/CD95/CD27 allowed sorting of CD4+ naive, central memory, regulatory and stem cell-like memory cells. The authors reverse transcribed all of the isolated RNA, so sequencing captured expressed TCRB transcripts. Generated by immunoSEQ multiplex PCR, the TCRdb table keeps only in-frame clones and is missing some. The table shows 250,000 or so clones, with around a quarter occurring only once. V was cut by 6 bases and J by 5 bases, with 18 bases left in between. The CDR3 extends over 15 amino acids. Germline CDR1 reads LNHDA; CDR2 reads SQIVND (reference sequence). On this clone: Its antigen remains unidentified.

Study-wide results and caveats: Using cDNA template may skew counts toward highly expressing activated cells.

The sequencing sample was made of central memory CD4+ T cells from blood. This clonotype originated in a young man in good health. V usage is TRBV19 and J usage is TRBJ2-3; maybe TRBD2 (6 bases). The CDR3: CASRDGGKVEDTQYF. CDR3 nucleotides: TGTGCCAGTAGGGACGGGGGTAAAGTCGAAGATACGCAGTATTTT. Looking up the rest from reference TRBV19 and TRBJ2-3 gives the full variable domain: DGGITQSPKYLFRKEGQNVTLSCEQNLNHDAMYWYRQDPGQGLRLIYYSQIVNDFQKGDIAEGYSVSREKKESFPLTVTSAQKNPTAFYLCASRDGGKVEDTQYFGPGTRLTVL.